This TCR beta chain comes out of a study of radiotherapy plus CTLA-4 blockade in lung cancer. Study observations and caveats: Clones derived from tumor TCRs expanded in blood after radiotherapy plus ipilimumab. The best prediction of response reportedly came from early blood T cell clone dynamics, with interferon-beta.

About this clone: What it binds is not known.

Here immunoSEQ multiplex PCR was the method, and the copy in TCRdb shows in-frame clones only, minus some. The sample shows more than 95,000 clones, 78% of them seen only once. Losses at the gene ends were 4 bases for V and 0 bases for J; bases not matched to a gene: 5. CDR1 is LGHNA, CDR2 YNFKEQ, per germline. The CDR3 has 16 residues. Focal radiation plus CTLA-4 blockade with ipilimumab was administered to patients who had chemo-refractory metastatic non-small-cell lung cancer. This receptor was taken from a human donor with non-small cell lung cancer who had a partial response to radiotherapy plus ipilimumab. This specimen consisted of peripheral blood, obtained from a patient treated with radiotherapy plus ipilimumab. This chain joins TRBV4-2 and TRBJ1-4, with TRBD1 identical over 7 bases. The CDR3 protein is CASSLGTAATNEKLFF. The CDR3 nucleotides read TGTGCCAGCAGCCTTGGGACAGCTGCAACTAATGAAAAACTGTTTTTT.